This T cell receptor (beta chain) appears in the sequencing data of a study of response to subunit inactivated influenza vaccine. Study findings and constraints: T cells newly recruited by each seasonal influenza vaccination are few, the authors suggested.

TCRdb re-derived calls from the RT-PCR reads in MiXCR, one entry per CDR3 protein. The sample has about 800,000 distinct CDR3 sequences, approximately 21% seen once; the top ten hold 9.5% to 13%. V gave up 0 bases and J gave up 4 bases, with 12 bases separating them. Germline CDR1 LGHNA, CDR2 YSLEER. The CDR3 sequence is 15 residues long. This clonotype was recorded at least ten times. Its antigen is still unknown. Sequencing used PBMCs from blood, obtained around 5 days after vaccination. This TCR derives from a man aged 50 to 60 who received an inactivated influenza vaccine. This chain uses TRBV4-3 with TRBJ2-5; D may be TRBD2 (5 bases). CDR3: CASSQDGRVGETQYF. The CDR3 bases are TGCGCCAGCAGCCAAGATGGGCGGGTCGGAGAGACCCAGTACTTC.